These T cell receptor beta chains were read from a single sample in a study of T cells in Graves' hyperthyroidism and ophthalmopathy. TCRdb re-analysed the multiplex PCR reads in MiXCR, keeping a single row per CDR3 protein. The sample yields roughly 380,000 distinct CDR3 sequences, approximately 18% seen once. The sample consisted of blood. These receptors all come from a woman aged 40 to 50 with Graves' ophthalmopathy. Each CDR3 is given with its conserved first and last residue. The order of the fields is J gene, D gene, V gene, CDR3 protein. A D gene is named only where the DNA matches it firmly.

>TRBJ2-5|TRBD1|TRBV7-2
CASSKQGGPTQYF
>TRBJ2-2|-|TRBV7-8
CASGKGGNTGELFF
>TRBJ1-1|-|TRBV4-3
CASSQGLLTEAFF
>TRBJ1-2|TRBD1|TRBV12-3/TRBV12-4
CASSIRDRSGYTF
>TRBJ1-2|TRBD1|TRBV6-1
CASMKDRGWYGYTF
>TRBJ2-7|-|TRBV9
CASAPSGSYEQYF
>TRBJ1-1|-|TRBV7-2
CASSAWGENTEAFF
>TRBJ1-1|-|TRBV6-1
CASSESSGGSGNTEAFF
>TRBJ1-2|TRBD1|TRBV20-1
CSARDFQGAQGYTF
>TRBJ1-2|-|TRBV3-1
CASSPTKGSSNGYTF
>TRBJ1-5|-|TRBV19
CASSRGDNQPQHF
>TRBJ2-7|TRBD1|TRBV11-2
CASSLIGTESSYEQYF
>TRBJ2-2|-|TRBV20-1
CSARILATTGELFF
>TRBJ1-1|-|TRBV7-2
CASSWAGFVGTEAFF
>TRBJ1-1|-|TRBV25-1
CASSELSGRVNTEAFF
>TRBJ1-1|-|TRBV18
CASTKGNTEAFF
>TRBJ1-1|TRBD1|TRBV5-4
CASSPGQGRLEAFF
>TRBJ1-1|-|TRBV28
CASSEGETEAFF
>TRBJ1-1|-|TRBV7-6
CASSLGQEGIAFF
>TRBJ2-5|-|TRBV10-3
CAISYRDVGETQYF
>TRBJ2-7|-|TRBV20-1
CSANEEWSSYEQYF
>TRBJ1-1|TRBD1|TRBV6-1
CASTLDRASTEAFF
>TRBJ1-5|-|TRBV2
CASRLEDQPQHF
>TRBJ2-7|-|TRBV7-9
CASSLDVLSYEQYF
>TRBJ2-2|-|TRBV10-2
CASRESAAGWSGELFF
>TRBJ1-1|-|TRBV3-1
CASSHRSGRTNTEAFF
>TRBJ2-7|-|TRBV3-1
CASSQGQYSYEQYF
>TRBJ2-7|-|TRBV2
CATSKGGSSYEQYF
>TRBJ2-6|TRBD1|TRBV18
CASSPTMTGGSGANVLTF
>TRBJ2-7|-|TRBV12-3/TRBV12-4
CASSSTVGAYEQYF
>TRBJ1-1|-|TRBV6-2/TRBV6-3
CASSSRRSGKYMNTEAYF
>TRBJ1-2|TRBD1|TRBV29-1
CSEEGAEDGYTF
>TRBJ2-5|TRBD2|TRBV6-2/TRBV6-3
CASSLSGGLAGIEETQYF
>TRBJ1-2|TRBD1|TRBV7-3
CASSLTGTGGAGNYGYTF
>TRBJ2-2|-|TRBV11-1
CASSLAQLASTGELFF
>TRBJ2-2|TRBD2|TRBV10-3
CATTSGKNTGELFF
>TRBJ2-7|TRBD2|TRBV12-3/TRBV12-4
CASSLGGRELYEQYF
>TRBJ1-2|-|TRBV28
CASSRASNYGYTF
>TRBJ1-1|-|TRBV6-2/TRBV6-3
CASRTRRTPMNTEAFF
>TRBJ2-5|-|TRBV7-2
CASSPMGGQSQETQYF
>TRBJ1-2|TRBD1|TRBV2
CASKGGGTNYGYTF
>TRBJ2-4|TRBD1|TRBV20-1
CSAYPGQGARKGKNIQYF
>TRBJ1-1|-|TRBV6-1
CASSPHGGSVPEAFF
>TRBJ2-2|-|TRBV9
CASSVVAGGELFF
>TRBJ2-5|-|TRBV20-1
CTPSASRETQYF
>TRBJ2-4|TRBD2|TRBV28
CASSPSGRGLAKNIQYF
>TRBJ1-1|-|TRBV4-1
CASSQKIRGRHTEAFF
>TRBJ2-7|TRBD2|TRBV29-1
CSVNLAETLSSYEQYF
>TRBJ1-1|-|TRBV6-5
CASSYSTFGQEGTEAFF
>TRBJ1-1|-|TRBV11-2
CASSLKPNMNTEAFF
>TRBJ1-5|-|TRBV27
CASSLSGILQGFNQPQHF
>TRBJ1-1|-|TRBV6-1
CASSLVNGRAEAFF
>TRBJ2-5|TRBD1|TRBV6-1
CASRTTGGRETQYF
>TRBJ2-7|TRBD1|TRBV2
CASSRTGNNEQYF
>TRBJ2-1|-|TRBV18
CASSPPRSSYNEQFF
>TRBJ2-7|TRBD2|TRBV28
CASSDREGPYEQYF
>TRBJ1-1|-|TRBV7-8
CASSLVSGPTEAFF
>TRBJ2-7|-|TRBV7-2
CASSSRPSLLAGEQYF
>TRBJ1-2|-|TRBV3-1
CASSQEGWGFRDYGYTF
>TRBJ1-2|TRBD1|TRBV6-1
CASGENRGYTF